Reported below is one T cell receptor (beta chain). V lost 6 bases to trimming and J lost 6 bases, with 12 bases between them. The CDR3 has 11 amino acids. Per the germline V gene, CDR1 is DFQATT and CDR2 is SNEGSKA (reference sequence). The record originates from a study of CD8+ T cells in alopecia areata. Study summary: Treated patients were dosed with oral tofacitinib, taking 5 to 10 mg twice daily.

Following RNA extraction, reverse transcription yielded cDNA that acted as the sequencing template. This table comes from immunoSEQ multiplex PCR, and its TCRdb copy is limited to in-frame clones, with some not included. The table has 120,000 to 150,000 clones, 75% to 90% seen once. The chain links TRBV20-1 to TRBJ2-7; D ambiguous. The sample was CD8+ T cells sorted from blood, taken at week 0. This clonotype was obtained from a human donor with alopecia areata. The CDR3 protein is CSATYFGEQYF. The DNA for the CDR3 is TGCAGTGCAACCTATTTTGGCGAGCAGTACTTC.